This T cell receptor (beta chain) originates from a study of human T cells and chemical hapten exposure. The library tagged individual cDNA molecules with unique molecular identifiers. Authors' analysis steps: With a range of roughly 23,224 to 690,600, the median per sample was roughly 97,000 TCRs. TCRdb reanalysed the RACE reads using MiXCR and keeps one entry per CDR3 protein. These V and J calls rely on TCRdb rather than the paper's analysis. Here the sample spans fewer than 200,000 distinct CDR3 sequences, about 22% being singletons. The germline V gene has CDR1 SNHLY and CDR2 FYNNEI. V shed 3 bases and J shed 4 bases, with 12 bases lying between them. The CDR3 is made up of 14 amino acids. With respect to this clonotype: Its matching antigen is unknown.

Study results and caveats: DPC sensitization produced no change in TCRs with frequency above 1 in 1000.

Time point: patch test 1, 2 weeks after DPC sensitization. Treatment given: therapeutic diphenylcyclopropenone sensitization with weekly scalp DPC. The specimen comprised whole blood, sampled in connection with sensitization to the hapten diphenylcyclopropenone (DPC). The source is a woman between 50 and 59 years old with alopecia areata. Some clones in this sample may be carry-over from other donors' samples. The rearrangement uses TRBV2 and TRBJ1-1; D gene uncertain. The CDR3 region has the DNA TGTGCCAGCAGTGATGTGGGCGCGGGCACTGAAGCTTTCTTT. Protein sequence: CASSDVGAGTEAFF.